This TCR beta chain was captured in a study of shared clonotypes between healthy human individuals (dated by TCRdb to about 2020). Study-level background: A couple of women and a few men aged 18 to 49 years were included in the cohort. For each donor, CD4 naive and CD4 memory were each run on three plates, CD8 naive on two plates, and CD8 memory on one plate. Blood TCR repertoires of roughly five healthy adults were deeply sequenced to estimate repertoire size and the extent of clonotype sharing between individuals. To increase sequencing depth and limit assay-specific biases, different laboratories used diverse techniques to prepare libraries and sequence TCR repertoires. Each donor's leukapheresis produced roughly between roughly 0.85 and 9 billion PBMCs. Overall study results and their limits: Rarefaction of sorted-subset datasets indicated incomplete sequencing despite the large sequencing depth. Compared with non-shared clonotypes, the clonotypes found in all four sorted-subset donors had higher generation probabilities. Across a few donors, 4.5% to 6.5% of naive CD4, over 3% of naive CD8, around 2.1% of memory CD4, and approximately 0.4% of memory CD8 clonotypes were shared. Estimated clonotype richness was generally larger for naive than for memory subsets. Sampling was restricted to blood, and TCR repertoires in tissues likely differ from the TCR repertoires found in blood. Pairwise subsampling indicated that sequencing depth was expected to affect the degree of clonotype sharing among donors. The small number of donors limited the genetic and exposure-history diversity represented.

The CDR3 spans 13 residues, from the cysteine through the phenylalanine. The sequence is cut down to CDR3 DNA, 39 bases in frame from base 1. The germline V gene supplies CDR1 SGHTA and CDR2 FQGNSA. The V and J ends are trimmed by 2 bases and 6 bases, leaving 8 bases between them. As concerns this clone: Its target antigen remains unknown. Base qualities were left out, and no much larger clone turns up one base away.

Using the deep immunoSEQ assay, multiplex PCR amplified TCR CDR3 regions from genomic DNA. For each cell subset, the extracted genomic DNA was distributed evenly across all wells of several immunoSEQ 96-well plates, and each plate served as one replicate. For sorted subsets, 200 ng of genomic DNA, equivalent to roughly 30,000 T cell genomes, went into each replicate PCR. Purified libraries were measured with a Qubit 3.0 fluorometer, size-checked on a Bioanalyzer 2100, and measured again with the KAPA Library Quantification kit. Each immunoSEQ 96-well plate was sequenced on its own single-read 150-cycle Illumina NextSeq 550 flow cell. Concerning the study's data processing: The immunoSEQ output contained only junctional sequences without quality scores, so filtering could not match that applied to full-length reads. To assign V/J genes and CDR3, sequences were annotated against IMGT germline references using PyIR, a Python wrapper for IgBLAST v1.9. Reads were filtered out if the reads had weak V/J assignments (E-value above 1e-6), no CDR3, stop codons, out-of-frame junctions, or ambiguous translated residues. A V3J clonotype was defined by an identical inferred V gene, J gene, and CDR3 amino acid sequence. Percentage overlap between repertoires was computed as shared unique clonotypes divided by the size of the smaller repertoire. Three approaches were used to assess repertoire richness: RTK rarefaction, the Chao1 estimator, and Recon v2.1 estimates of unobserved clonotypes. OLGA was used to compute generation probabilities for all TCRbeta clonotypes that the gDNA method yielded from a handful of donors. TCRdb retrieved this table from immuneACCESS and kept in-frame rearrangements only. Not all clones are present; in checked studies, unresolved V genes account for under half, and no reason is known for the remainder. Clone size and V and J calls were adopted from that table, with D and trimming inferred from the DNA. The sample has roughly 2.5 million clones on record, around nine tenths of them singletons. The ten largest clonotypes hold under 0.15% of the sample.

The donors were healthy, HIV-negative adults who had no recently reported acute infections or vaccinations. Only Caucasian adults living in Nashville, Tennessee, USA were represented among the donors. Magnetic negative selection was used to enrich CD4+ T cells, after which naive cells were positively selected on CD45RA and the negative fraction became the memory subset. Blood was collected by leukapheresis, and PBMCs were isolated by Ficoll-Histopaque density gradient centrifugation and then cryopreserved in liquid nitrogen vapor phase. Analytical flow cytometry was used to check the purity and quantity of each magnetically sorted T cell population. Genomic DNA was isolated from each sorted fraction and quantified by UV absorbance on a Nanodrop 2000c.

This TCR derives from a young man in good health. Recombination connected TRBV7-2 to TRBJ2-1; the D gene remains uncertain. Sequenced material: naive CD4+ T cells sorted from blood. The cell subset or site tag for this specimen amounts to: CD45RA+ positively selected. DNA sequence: TGTGCCAGCAGCTTATACGGCGCCAATGAGCAGTTCTTC. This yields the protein CASSLYGANEQFF.